One sample yielded the 32 T cell receptor beta chains listed below, sequenced in a study of Tregs in tolerant kidney transplant recipients. Clones were read by immunoSEQ multiplex PCR, and TCRdb kept only the in-frame ones, dropping some. Of around 98,000 clones listed, 93% were seen once; the top ten hold 0.4% to 0.55%. Sequencing was performed on CD4+ T cells from blood, taken before the transplant. These TCRs come from a human donor who received a combined kidney and bone marrow transplant.

This chain links TRBV11-2 with TRBJ2-7; D unresolved. The CDR3 length is 13 residues. In germline, CDR1 is SGHAT, CDR2 FQNNGV. V was shortened by 1 base and J by 2 bases, with 6 bases between the two germline ends. The CDR3 bases are TGTGCCAGCAGCTTAGGTGGCACCTACGAGCAGTACTTC. It is translated as CASSLGGTYEQYF.

The CDR3 spells CASSLRGSGTGELFF. The CDR3 DNA reads TGTGCCAGCAGCTTAAGGGGGTCGGGCACCGGGGAGCTGTTTTTT. The chain combines TRBV7-2 with TRBJ2-2; D is perhaps TRBD1 (6 bases). Germline V gives CDR1 SGHTA, CDR2 FQGNSA. The CDR3 totals 15 residues. V lost 2 bases, J lost 4 bases, and 11 bases lay in between.

This rearrangement joins TRBV5-1 to TRBJ1-3, with 7 nucleotides matching TRBD1. V lost 4 bases, J lost 2 bases, and 9 bases stayed unmatched. This CDR3 has 16 residues. Germline loops: CDR1 SGHRS, CDR2 YFSETQ. The CDR3 sequence is CASSARQGSPGNTIYF. The CDR3 DNA is TGCGCCAGCAGCGCAAGACAGGGTAGCCCTGGAAACACCATATATTTT.

V usage is TRBV28 and J usage is TRBJ2-3; 8 positions match TRBD2. This CDR3 region has 15 residues. J gave up 0 bases and V 8 bases, and 7 bases lay outside the gene matches. CDR1 MDHEN and CDR2 SYDVKM come from the germline V gene. The CDR3 here is CASAGLAISTDTQYF. DNA for the CDR3: TGTGCCAGCGCCGGACTAGCCATTAGCACAGATACGCAGTATTTT.

The chain couples TRBV25-1 to TRBJ2-7; 12 bases agree with TRBD1. J lost 4 bases, V lost 7 bases, and 2 bases had no gene match. CDR3 length equals 13 residues. CDR1 and CDR2 from the germline V gene are MGHDK and SYGVNS. DNA of the CDR3: TGTGCCAGCACGGGACAGGGGGCATACGAGCAGTACTTC. Translating gives CASTGQGAYEQYF.

This clone was detected only once. The chain combines TRBV18 with TRBJ2-2, with D possibly matching TRBD2 (5 bases). Germline V gene lookup returns CDR1 KGHSH and CDR2 LQKENI. The CDR3 covers 16 residues. Trimming took off 5 bases at V and 1 base at J, with 14 bases between the two ends. The CDR3 bases are TGTGCCAGCTCAAAAGGGAGAACAGAGAACACCGGGGAGCTGTTTTTT. It specifies CASSKGRTENTGELFF. The full variable domain, rest sourced from reference TRBV18 and TRBJ2-2, is NAGVMQNPRHLVRRRGQEARLRCSPMKGHSHVYWYRQLPEEGLKFMVYLQKENIIDESGMPKERFSAEFPKEGPSILRIQQVVRGDSAAYFCASSKGRTENTGELFFGEGSRLTVL.

The chain combines TRBV6-6 with TRBJ1-5, with D unresolved. The germline V gene encodes CDR1 MNHNY and CDR2 SVGAGI (reference sequence). The CDR3 length is 14 residues. Trimming removed 6 bases at V and 6 bases at J, with 15 bases between. In DNA, the CDR3 is TGTGCCAGCAGAGTCTCGTTAGGGAGTCAGCCCCAGCATTTT. This translates into CASRVSLGSQPQHF.

This clone has only a few counts. This sequence joins TRBV18 and TRBJ1-2; D is unresolved. This CDR3 has 13 amino acids. CDR1 is KGHSH and CDR2 is LQKENI in the germline V gene. V lost 3 bases to trimming and J lost 2 bases, with 7 bases between them. CDR3 bases: TGTGCCAGCTCACCGGACTACAACTATGGCTACACCTTC. It encodes CASSPDYNYGYTF. The full variable domain, in which reference TRBV18 and TRBJ1-2 provide the parts outside the CDR3, is NAGVMQNPRHLVRRRGQEARLRCSPMKGHSHVYWYRQLPEEGLKFMVYLQKENIIDESGMPKERFSAEFPKEGPSILRIQQVVRGDSAAYFCASSPDYNYGYTFGSGTRLTVV.

The CDR3 reads CASSLEGLAGSDTQYF. The CDR3 region has the DNA TGCGCCAGCAGCTTGGAGGGACTAGCGGGGTCAGATACGCAGTATTTT. The chain uses TRBV5-1 and TRBJ2-3; 13 bases are shared with TRBD2. The V gene end was trimmed by 0 bases and the J gene end by 4 bases; junction bases not matched to a gene: 2. The CDR3 loop spans 16 amino acids. Germline assignment: CDR1 SGHRS and CDR2 YFSETQ.

This chain links TRBV2 with TRBJ2-1, with TRBD1 identical over 11 bases. The CDR3 contains 15 residues. Trimming removed 8 bases from V and 3 bases from J; junction bases left unmatched: 6. Germline V gene lookup returns CDR1 SNHLY and CDR2 FYNNEI. In DNA form, the CDR3 reads TGTGCCAGCCGTACGGGACAGGGGGTCTACAATGAGCAGTTCTTC. Its translation is CASRTGQGVYNEQFF.

The chain links TRBV9 to TRBJ1-1, with D possibly matching TRBD1 (5 bases). The CDR3 is 13 residues long. The V gene lost 8 bases and the J gene lost 0 bases, with 11 bases spanning the gap. The V gene's germline CDR1 is SGDLS and CDR2 YYNGEE. The CDR3 coding sequence is TGTGCCAGTTCTACAGGTATGAACACTGAAGCTTTCTTT. This encodes CASSTGMNTEAFF.

The V call is TRBV29-1, the J call TRBJ2-3; 7 bases align to TRBD2. The CDR3 extends over 14 amino acids. Trimming removed 3 bases from V and 5 bases from J; junction bases left unmatched: 8. The germline V gene encodes CDR1 SQVTM and CDR2 ANQGSEA. CDR3 protein: CSVEGGVSVDTQYF. The CDR3 DNA sequence: TGCAGCGTTGAGGGAGGGGTATCGGTAGATACGCAGTATTTT.

The chain has TRBV19 and TRBJ2-7; TRBD1 matches at 9 bases. Germline V lookup: CDR1 LNHDA, CDR2 SQIVND (reference sequence). V lost 6 bases to trimming and J lost 2 bases; unmatched junction nucleotides: 11. The CDR3 covers 16 residues. The CDR3 spells CASSWGAGTGTYEQYF. DNA of the CDR3: TGTGCCAGTAGCTGGGGGGCCGGGACAGGGACCTACGAGCAGTACTTC.

In this sample, this clone turned up once. CDR3 DNA sequence: TGTGCCAGCAGCGTAGAAGGCAGGGGTTGGGAGACCCAGTACTTC. Its translation is CASSVEGRGWETQYF. This rearrangement joins TRBV9 to TRBJ2-5, with TRBD1 as a possible D gene (6 bases). The V gene's germline CDR1 is SGDLS and CDR2 YYNGEE. CDR3 length equals 15 residues. The V and J ends lost 0 bases and 5 bases respectively, with 14 bases between them. The full variable domain, with the rest looked up from reference TRBV9 and TRBJ2-5, is DSGVTQTPKHLITATGQRVTLRCSPRSGDLSVYWYQQSLDQGLQFLIQYYNGEERAKGNILERFSAQQFPDLHSELNLSSLELGDSALYFCASSVEGRGWETQYFGPGTRLLVL.

The chain recombines TRBV18 with TRBJ1-1, with D perhaps TRBD1 (5 bases). V was cut by 3 bases and J by 3 bases, with 11 bases left in between. This CDR3 has 14 amino acids. From germline, CDR1 is KGHSH and CDR2 LQKENI. CDR3 nucleotide sequence: TGTGCCAGCTCACCTCTGGGGCTCGACACTGAAGCTTTCTTT. This sequence encodes CASSPLGLDTEAFF.

This clone occurred once. The V call is TRBV15, the J call TRBJ1-5, with TRBD1 matching 7 bases. This CDR3 spans 14 amino acids. The V segment lost 5 bases and the J segment 6 bases; nucleotides outside the gene matches: 7. The germline V gene encodes CDR1 LNHNV and CDR2 YYDKDF (reference sequence). CDR3 DNA sequence: TGTGCCACCAGCGTCGAGGGGGCGGGTCAGCCCCAGCATTTT. Residues: CATSVEGAGQPQHF.

This chain uses TRBV7-9 with TRBJ2-4; TRBD1 agrees at 7 bases. The J segment lost 7 bases and the V segment lost 5 bases, leaving 5 bases of the junction unmatched. This CDR3 has 13 amino acids. Germline lookup yields CDR1 SEHNR and CDR2 FQNEAQ (reference sequence). The CDR3 loop reads CASSRDSTNIQYF. The CDR3 region has the DNA TGTGCCAGCAGCCGGGACAGTACGAACATTCAGTACTTC.

This sequence joins TRBV9 and TRBJ1-3; tentative D call: TRBD1 (5 bases). The ends were cut back, 3 bases at V and 3 bases at J, with 10 bases in the middle. Per germline, CDR1 SGDLS and CDR2 YYNGEE. The CDR3 is 14 amino acids. CDR3 sequence: CASSAMTVGNTIYF. The CDR3 coding sequence is TGTGCCAGCAGCGCGATGACAGTTGGAAACACCATATATTTT.

CDR3 amino acids: CASSEGLAGGPPKIQYF. Written as DNA, the CDR3 is TGTGCCAGCAGTGAAGGGCTAGCGGGGGGACCTCCCAAAATTCAGTACTTC. V gene TRBV6-1 combines with J gene TRBJ2-4; TRBD2 matches at 11 bases. With V trimmed by 1 base and J by 10 bases, 12 bases remained unmatched. Germline CDR1 reads MNHNS; CDR2 reads SASEGT. CDR3 length: 17 amino acids.

This clone was seen at least ten times. The chain carries TRBV2 and TRBJ1-6; D is perhaps TRBD1 (6 bases). V was cut by 7 bases and J by 10 bases, with 14 bases left in between. The germline V gene has CDR1 SNHLY and CDR2 FYNNEI. The CDR3 contains 13 residues. Written as DNA, the CDR3 is TGTGCCAGCAAGCAGGGGATGGGCTCACCCCTCCACTTT. Translated, it gives CASKQGMGSPLHF.

The rearrangement uses TRBV6-5 and TRBJ1-4; 8 bases are shared with TRBD1. The V gene end was trimmed by 6 bases and the J gene end by 7 bases; junction bases not matched to a gene: 4. Per germline, CDR1 MNHEY and CDR2 SVGAGI. The CDR3 has 13 residues. CDR3 sequence (DNA): TGTGCCAGCAGGGAGACAGGGGTTGAAAAACTGTTTTTT. This translates into CASRETGVEKLFF.

CDR3 coding DNA: TGTGCCAGCAGTAGCCCCCTCCTCGAGCAGTACTTC. Protein sequence: CASSSPLLEQYF. V is TRBV28 and J is TRBJ2-7; D not resolved. The germline CDR1 and CDR2 sequences are MDHEN and SYDVKM. The length of the CDR3 is 12 residues. V was pared by 5 bases and J by 6 bases, with 11 bases between.

The V call is TRBV11-2, the J call TRBJ2-3, with 7 positions matching TRBD2. The ends lost 3 bases at V and 2 bases at J; junction bases unmatched: 8. This CDR3 region has 16 residues. Germline V gives CDR1 SGHAT, CDR2 FQNNGV. The CDR3 DNA sequence: TGTGCCAGCAGCTTGCAGGGAGGGTTCCCCACAGATACGCAGTATTTT. Residues: CASSLQGGFPTDTQYF.

J is TRBJ1-2 and V is TRBV7-9, with a weak D call TRBD1 (5 bases). The CDR3 consists of 17 residues. The ends were cut back, 4 bases at V and 3 bases at J, with 21 bases in the middle. Germline V gives CDR1 SEHNR, CDR2 FQNEAQ (reference sequence). CDR3 in amino acids: CASSSRGAGGTDYGYTF. As DNA, the CDR3 is TGTGCCAGCAGCTCTAGGGGTGCGGGAGGCACCGACTATGGCTACACCTTC.

The V call is TRBV28, the J call TRBJ2-1, with 10 bases lining up with TRBD2. This CDR3 comprises 15 residues. V shed 3 bases and J 15 bases; nucleotides not matched to a gene: 14. Germline V gene data show CDR1 as MDHEN and CDR2 as SYDVKM. CDR3 nucleotides: TGTGCCAGCAGTTTGAGCCTAGCGGGGGACAAAAGGGGGTTCTTC. Protein sequence: CASSLSLAGDKRGFF.

The chain has TRBV4-2 and TRBJ2-2; 9 bases align to TRBD2. This CDR3 has 18 residues. Germline CDR1 and CDR2: LGHNA and YNFKEQ. Unmatched junction bases numbered 9, after V lost 1 base and J lost 3 bases. The CDR3 spells CASSQVVGGRAYTGELFF. The DNA of the CDR3 is TGTGCCAGCAGCCAAGTCGTCGGCGGGAGGGCGTACACCGGGGAGCTGTTTTTT.

In this sample, this clone turned up once. The chain links TRBV5-1 to TRBJ2-5; 13 nucleotides align to TRBD2. The germline V gene encodes CDR1 SGHRS and CDR2 YFSETQ. V lost 1 base and J lost 2; bases outside the gene matches: 5. CDR3 size: 17 residues. CDR3 in DNA: TGCGCCAGCAGCTTGACTAGCGGGGGGGCCGGGCAAGAGACCCAGTACTTC. Translation gives CASSLTSGGAGQETQYF. The whole variable domain, filled in from reference TRBV5-1 and TRBJ2-5, reads KAGVTQTPRYLIKTRGQQVTLSCSPISGHRSVSWYQQTPGQGLQFLFEYFSETQRNKGNFPGRFSGRQFSNSRSEMNVSTLELGDSALYLCASSLTSGGAGQETQYFGPGTRLLVL.

The chain couples TRBV7-2 to TRBJ2-5; TRBD2 matches at 9 bases. Unmatched junction bases numbered 10, after V lost 6 bases and J lost 5 bases. CDR1 SGHTA and CDR2 FQGNSA come from the germline V gene. This CDR3 has 15 amino acids. CDR3 in amino acids: CASRFRSGGRETQYF. DNA of the CDR3: TGTGCCAGCAGGTTTAGGAGCGGGGGGAGGGAGACCCAGTACTTC.

This sequence joins TRBV29-1 and TRBJ2-1; 8 nucleotides match TRBD1. The J segment lost 0 bases and the V segment lost 1 base, leaving 2 bases of the junction unmatched. Germline CDR1 and CDR2: SQVTM and ANQGSEA. CDR3 length: 15 residues. DNA for the CDR3: TGCAGCGTTGAAGGGGACAGGAGCTCCTACAATGAGCAGTTCTTC. Its translation is CSVEGDRSSYNEQFF.

About this clone itself: This same CDR3 is encoded by further DNA sequences in the sample. The rearrangement uses TRBV30 and TRBJ1-5; 7 nucleotides align to TRBD1. The CDR3 length is 14 residues. J lost 6 bases, V lost 0 bases, and 5 bases had no gene match. Germline V gives CDR1 GTSNPN, CDR2 SVGIG (reference sequence). Here the CDR3 reads CAWSVEPGGQPQHF. DNA of the CDR3: TGTGCCTGGAGTGTAGAGCCAGGGGGTCAGCCCCAGCATTTT.

This clone was seen once. The chain uses TRBV6-1 and TRBJ2-3, with 11 bases identical to TRBD2. The V gene's germline CDR1 is MNHNS and CDR2 SASEGT. This CDR3 spans 18 amino acids. V lost 0 bases and J lost 0; bases outside the gene matches: 5. CDR3 coding DNA: TGTGCCAGCAGTGAAGCTCTAGCGGGGGGTCCTAGCACAGATACGCAGTATTTT. Translated, it gives CASSEALAGGPSTDTQYF.

This chain joins TRBV5-1 and TRBJ2-5; maybe TRBD1 (6 bases). Trimming stripped 4 bases from V and 4 bases from J, with 17 bases between. Germline loops: CDR1 SGHRS, CDR2 YFSETQ. CDR3 length equals 15 residues. The CDR3 protein is CASSQTPQGRETQYF. CDR3 bases: TGCGCCAGCAGCCAAACTCCCCAGGGGAGAGAGACCCAGTACTTC.